The 21 T cell receptor beta chains listed next were all sequenced from one sample in a study of T cell responses to AZD1222 COVID-19 vaccine. TCRdb keeps only in-frame clones here, not all; method: immunoSEQ multiplex PCR. The sample lists roughly 140,000 clones; more than 75% were seen once. The starting material was peripheral blood, obtained 28 days after the second AZD1222 dose. These receptors were obtained from an adult who received the AZD1222 COVID-19 vaccine.

The rearrangement joins TRBV7-8 to TRBJ1-6; 7 bases match TRBD1. The V segment lost 1 base and the J segment 4 bases; nucleotides outside the gene matches: 7. The CDR3 has 17 amino acids. CDR1 and CDR2 (germline): SGHVS, FQNEAQ. In DNA form, the CDR3 reads TGTGCCAGCAGCTTAGAAGAGGGGGCCCCATATAATTCACCCCTCCACTTT. Protein sequence: CASSLEEGAPYNSPLHF.

The rearrangement uses TRBV15 and TRBJ1-2, with a weak D call TRBD1 (6 bases). Deletions cut 0 bases from V and 4 bases from J, with 12 bases between. This CDR3 contains 15 residues. Per germline, CDR1 LNHNV and CDR2 YYDKDF (reference sequence). CDR3 sequence reads: CATSRDTQGSYGYTF. CDR3 DNA: TGTGCCACCAGCAGAGATACCCAGGGGAGCTATGGCTACACCTTC.

The chain employs TRBV6-6 and TRBJ2-3; D gene ambiguous. The CDR3 spans 13 residues. Per germline, CDR1 MNHNY and CDR2 SVGAGI (reference sequence). V shed 2 bases and J shed 6 bases, with 9 bases lying between them. CDR3 nucleotide sequence: TGTGCCAGCAGTTACCTAATCCGGGATACGCAGTATTTT. Residues: CASSYLIRDTQYF.

Concerning this clone itself: Germline and junction disagree at one end, which may indicate a read error. This chain connects TRBV18 to TRBJ2-2; no reliable D call. CDR3 length equals 12 residues. Germline CDR1 is KGHSH and CDR2 is LQKENI. Here the CDR3 reads CASSPNAGELFF. CDR3 coding DNA: TGTGCCAGCTCACCGAACGCCGGGGAGCTGTTTTTT.

V is TRBV28 and J is TRBJ1-5, with D hard to call. Looked up from germline, CDR1 is MDHEN and CDR2 is SYDVKM. V was shortened by 2 bases and J by 7 bases, with 12 bases between the two germline ends. The CDR3 length is 14 residues. The CDR3 is CASSLEGNGQPQHF. The CDR3 nucleotides read TGTGCCAGCAGTTTAGAAGGGAACGGGCAGCCCCAGCATTTT.

The chain uses TRBV7-9 and TRBJ1-2, with a tentative D call TRBD1 (5 bases). Germline loops: CDR1 SEHNR, CDR2 FQNEAQ (reference sequence). This CDR3 region has 13 residues. Trimming took off 0 bases at V and 7 bases at J, with 9 bases between the two ends. The CDR3 nucleotides are TGTGCCAGCAGCTTAGCGGGGGAGGGTGGCTACACCTTC. This codes for CASSLAGEGGYTF.

The chain uses TRBV7-2 and TRBJ2-3; D gene uncertain. The ends were cut back, 1 base at V and 2 bases at J, with 10 bases in the middle. Per the germline V gene, CDR1 is SGHTA and CDR2 is FQGNSA. This CDR3 is 15 amino acids long. DNA of the CDR3: TGTGCCAGCAGCTTAGTGTCCTTACCCACAGATACGCAGTATTTT. It specifies CASSLVSLPTDTQYF.

This chain uses TRBV28 with TRBJ2-7; 8 bases agree with TRBD1. The CDR3 totals 16 residues. J lost 7 bases, V lost 2 bases, and 13 bases had no gene match. CDR1 is MDHEN, CDR2 SYDVKM, per germline. In nucleotides, the CDR3 is TGTGCCAGCAGTTTAGCCTCCGGACAGGGTCCGTGGGAGCAGTACTTC. Its translation is CASSLASGQGPWEQYF.

The chain employs TRBV28 and TRBJ1-1; TRBD1 matches at 11 bases. Germline CDR1 is MDHEN and CDR2 is SYDVKM. V lost 1 base, J lost 8 bases, and 6 bases stayed unmatched. The CDR3 length is 15 residues. CDR3 nucleotides: TGTGCCAGCAGTTTATCGGGGACAGGGGGATTAGAAGCTTTCTTT. Its protein is CASSLSGTGGLEAFF.

This clone was recorded a few times. The J gene is TRBJ2-2, the V gene TRBV20-1, with 11 bases that match TRBD2. Germline CDR1 and CDR2: DFQATT and SNEGSKA (reference sequence). The CDR3 is 15 amino acids. The ends lost 3 bases at V and 6 bases at J; junction bases unmatched: 6. The CDR3 is CSASWLAGGAGELFF. CDR3 coding DNA: TGCAGTGCTAGTTGGCTAGCGGGAGGTGCCGGGGAGCTGTTTTTT.

The chain joins TRBV6-6 to TRBJ1-5; the D gene is possibly TRBD1 (5 bases). Germline loops: CDR1 MNHNY, CDR2 SVGAGI (reference sequence). V was cut by 10 bases and J by 7 bases, with 20 bases left in between. This CDR3 is built from 14 residues. The CDR3 here is CATLRGNDGQPQHF. CDR3 sequence (DNA): TGTGCCACGCTTCGGGGGAATGATGGACAGCCCCAGCATTTT.

V gene TRBV19 combines with J gene TRBJ2-3; D is perhaps TRBD2 (5 bases). Trimming removed 7 bases at V and 2 bases at J, with 10 bases between. The V gene's germline CDR1 is LNHDA and CDR2 SQIVND (reference sequence). The CDR3 totals 13 residues. CDR3 in DNA: TGTGCCAGTAATCGGGGAAACACAGATACGCAGTATTTT. This gives the protein CASNRGNTDTQYF. Full variable domain (rest looked up from reference TRBV19 and TRBJ2-3): DGGITQSPKYLFRKEGQNVTLSCEQNLNHDAMYWYRQDPGQGLRLIYYSQIVNDFQKGDIAEGYSVSREKKESFPLTVTSAQKNPTAFYLCASNRGNTDTQYFGPGTRLTVL.

With regard to this clone: Mismatch with germline at one junction end may stem from a read error. This rearrangement joins TRBV6-6 to TRBJ1-4; TRBD1 might be the D (5 bases). This CDR3 contains 11 residues. Germline V gene lookup returns CDR1 MNHNY and CDR2 SVGAGI (reference sequence). This CDR3 reads CASRRGPAPEF. For the CDR3, the DNA is TGTGCCAGCAGGCGGGGCCCAGCGCCCGAATTT.

This chain joins TRBV5-1 and TRBJ2-3; no definite D call. The CDR3 totals 13 residues. Trimming removed 0 bases from V and 7 bases from J, with 9 bases in between. Looked up from germline, CDR1 is SGHRS and CDR2 is YFSETQ. CDR3 sequence: CASSLGDTNTQYF. The CDR3 DNA reads as TGCGCCAGCAGCTTGGGTGACACTAATACGCAGTATTTT. Drawing the rest from reference TRBV5-1 and TRBJ2-3, the complete variable domain is KAGVTQTPRYLIKTRGQQVTLSCSPISGHRSVSWYQQTPGQGLQFLFEYFSETQRNKGNFPGRFSGRQFSNSRSEMNVSTLELGDSALYLCASSLGDTNTQYFGPGTRLTVL.

V is TRBV28 and J is TRBJ1-2, with D possibly being TRBD1 (5 bases). In germline, CDR1 is MDHEN, CDR2 SYDVKM. Trimming left V 8 bases short and J 5 bases short, with 12 bases between. The CDR3 totals 12 residues. DNA for the CDR3: TGTGCCAGCGGGGTAGGGGTTTATGGCTACACCTTC. As protein: CASGVGVYGYTF.

CDR3 bases: TGTGCCAGCAGCTTGCCGCCAGGGGGGTTATCCTACGAGCAGTACTTC. Protein product: CASSLPPGGLSYEQYF. The chain has TRBV7-9 and TRBJ2-7; maybe TRBD1 (7 bases). From germline, CDR1 is SEHNR and CDR2 FQNEAQ (reference sequence). Trimming removed 3 bases from V and 1 base from J, with 16 bases in between. CDR3 size: 16 residues.

This clone has more than one count but fewer than ten. The V call is TRBV5-1, the J call TRBJ2-6; D gene ambiguous. The CDR3 runs to 13 residues. The germline V and J ends were trimmed by 0 bases and 2 bases, with 0 bases remaining between them. Germline V lookup: CDR1 SGHRS, CDR2 YFSETQ. The CDR3 DNA sequence: TGCGCCAGCAGCTTGGCTGGGGCCAACGTCCTGACTTTC. It translates to CASSLAGANVLTF.

The J gene is TRBJ2-1, the V gene TRBV7-2, with 16 bases that match TRBD2. The CDR3 contains 14 residues. CDR1 and CDR2 (germline): SGHTA, FQGNSA. V trimming: 5 bases; J trimming: 8 bases; junction bases outside the gene matches: 0. The CDR3 region is CASSGTSGRDEQFF. Here the CDR3 DNA reads TGTGCCAGCAGCGGGACTAGCGGGAGGGATGAGCAGTTCTTC.

The rearrangement uses TRBV7-8 and TRBJ2-7; 8 positions agree with TRBD1. V shed 6 bases, J shed 0 bases, and the junction held 7 bases outside the gene matches. Germline V gives CDR1 SGHVS, CDR2 FQNEAQ. The CDR3 is made up of 15 amino acids. CDR3 bases: TGTGCCAGCAGTAATCCGGGACAGGCCTCCTACGAGCAGTACTTC. Amino acid sequence: CASSNPGQASYEQYF.

A few counts support this clone. The rearrangement links TRBV15 to TRBJ2-2; D may be TRBD1 or TRBD2 (6 bases each). The CDR3 loop spans 15 amino acids. Germline CDR1 and CDR2: LNHNV and YYDKDF (reference sequence). Trimming took off 8 bases at V and 5 bases at J, with 18 bases between the two ends. This CDR3 reads CATEIGGPGTGELFF. CDR3 bases: TGTGCCACCGAAATTGGGGGGCCGGGGACCGGGGAGCTGTTTTTT.

The chain employs TRBV29-1 and TRBJ1-1; a possible D gene is TRBD1 (5 bases). Trimming cost V 4 bases and J 1 base, with 22 bases left between them. The V gene's germline CDR1 is SQVTM and CDR2 ANQGSEA. The CDR3 covers 17 residues. CDR3 loop: CSVAPSSFDRPNTEAFF. The CDR3 region has the DNA TGCAGCGTTGCCCCTTCATCCTTCGACAGACCGAACACTGAAGCTTTCTTT.